Listed below are T cell receptor beta chains from one sample, sequenced in a study of Graves' ophthalmopathy and Graves' hyperthyroidism. A single record per CDR3 protein comes from TCRdb applying MiXCR to the multiplex PCR reads. The sample lists more than 550,000 distinct CDR3 sequences, 35% to 45% occurring once. Sequenced sample: peripheral blood. Receptors originate from an adult man with Graves' ophthalmopathy. CDR3s include the opening cysteine and the closing phenylalanine or tryptophan. A D gene is named only where the DNA matches it firmly. Clone sizes are given selectively: once, few, many, or a class where the clone is expanded.

v_call	j_call	clone_size	d_call	cdr3_aa
TRBV6-6	TRBJ1-1	few	-	CASSYLGANYTEAFF
TRBV12-3/TRBV12-4	TRBJ2-7	-	TRBD2	CASSRGTSGGYSYEQYF
TRBV20-1	TRBJ1-1	many	-	CSARVVALNTEAFF
TRBV25-1	TRBJ1-6	-	-	CASSEPRSGSSPLHF
TRBV24-1	TRBJ2-2	many	-	CATSDAITGTGELFF
TRBV7-2	TRBJ2-7	-	-	CASSQEGHSVPHEQYF
TRBV4-1	TRBJ2-2	-	-	CASRNRITGELFF
TRBV2	TRBJ1-5	many	TRBD1	CASTQGPGGNQPQHF
TRBV6-5	TRBJ1-5	-	-	CASKKGNNQPQHF
TRBV7-2	TRBJ2-7	many	-	CASSLFVGAYEQYF
TRBV5-4	TRBJ1-1	-	-	CASIPPGGTTEAFF
TRBV12-3/TRBV12-4	TRBJ2-5	many	TRBD1	CASSLGTGEETQYF
TRBV25-1	TRBJ2-7	-	TRBD1	CASMDRGRREQYF
TRBV12-5	TRBJ2-7	-	-	CASGLGDISYEQYF
TRBV20-1	TRBJ1-2	many	-	CSARDRQYGYTF
TRBV12-3/TRBV12-4	TRBJ2-5	-	TRBD1	CASSPGQSGETQYF
TRBV5-1	TRBJ1-1	many	-	CASSPVGEVNTEAFF
TRBV25-1	TRBJ1-2	many	-	CASSEAEGGWGYGYTF
TRBV7-8	TRBJ1-6	many	TRBD1	CASSFGQGISPLHF
TRBV20-1	TRBJ2-5	-	TRBD2	CSAPLAGGPETQYF
TRBV4-3	TRBJ2-5	many	TRBD2	CASSQVLAGGPQYF
TRBV24-1	TRBJ1-5	few	-	CATSGRHRISNQPQHF
TRBV29-1	TRBJ2-6	-	-	CSSYSRAGANVLTF
TRBV5-1	TRBJ2-7	-	TRBD1	CASSPDREYTYEQYF
TRBV11-2	TRBJ2-7	-	-	CASSPSSGSGSSYEQYF
TRBV5-1	TRBJ2-5	-	TRBD2	CASSSRGTSGGAIETQYF
TRBV5-5	TRBJ2-7	few	TRBD1	CASSLTQGANEQYF
TRBV12-3/TRBV12-4	TRBJ1-2	many	TRBD1	CASRRDRGSYGYTF
TRBV6-5	TRBJ1-2	few	TRBD1	CASSYDKTGGYGYTF
TRBV29-1	TRBJ2-2	-	TRBD2	CSVEERGPGELFF
TRBV18	TRBJ1-1	once	-	CASSRQDTNTEAFF
TRBV12-3/TRBV12-4	TRBJ2-7	many	-	CASSLLAVLGEQYF
TRBV5-1	TRBJ1-5	-	-	CASSLAGLRNQPQHF
TRBV25-1	TRBJ2-6	many	-	CASTGANVLTF
TRBV6-6	TRBJ1-4	many	-	CASSPDRSGEKLFF
TRBV10-3	TRBJ2-6	-	TRBD2	CASSPLASGANVLTF
TRBV12-5	TRBJ1-4	-	TRBD1	CASGRGQGVSSATNEKLFF
TRBV29-1	TRBJ1-1	once	-	CSQDVNTEAFF
TRBV24-1	TRBJ2-7	once	-	CATSARGTVLYEQYF
TRBV7-2	TRBJ2-6	-	TRBD2	CASTELAGGLVSGANVLTF
TRBV27	TRBJ1-1	few	-	CASSLSSRTEAFF
TRBV29-1	TRBJ1-2	-	-	CSLADRWGYTF
TRBV20-1	TRBJ2-7	-	TRBD2	CSALSGGAETYEQYF
TRBV7-2	TRBJ1-3	-	-	CASSFLAGSPGNTIYF
TRBV5-6	TRBJ1-6	many	TRBD1	CASSLDRGYSPLHF
TRBV29-1	TRBJ2-3	few	-	CSVGSSGTTDTQYF